The rows below give T cell receptor beta chains drawn from one sample of a study of blood T cell repertoires in COVID-19. The method was immunoSEQ multiplex PCR; TCRdb's version includes in-frame clones alone and lacks a portion of them. This table holds 65,000 to 80,000 clones, approximately 87% found once. The sequencing input was peripheral blood. The receptors shown here come from a man aged 80 or over in a cohort sampled during active COVID-19. The CDR3 runs from the conserved cysteine through the conserved F or W. Fields, in order: D gene, V gene, clone size, J gene, CDR3 protein, CDR3 DNA. The D gene is left open where the match is weak. Expanded clones get a size class; other rows say once, few or many, or leave the size out.

>.|TRBV6-2/TRBV6-3|.|TRBJ1-5
CASSYLRGQFQPQHF
TGTGCCAGCAGTTACCTTCGAGGACAGTTTCAGCCCCAGCATTTT
>TRBD1|TRBV6-5|.|TRBJ1-5
CASRHPGTDNQPQHF
TGTGCCAGCAGACACCCCGGGACAGACAATCAGCCCCAGCATTTT
>TRBD2|TRBV2|.|TRBJ2-3
CASSVRGETDTQYF
TGTGCCAGCAGTGTGCGGGGGGAAACAGATACGCAGTATTTT
>.|TRBV6-6|.|TRBJ1-5
CASSYGQQGSQPQHF
TGTGCCAGCAGTTACGGGCAGCAGGGCAGTCAGCCCCAGCATTTT
>TRBD1|TRBV28|.|TRBJ1-4
CASVGQGVGKLFF
TGTGCCAGCGTAGGGCAGGGGGTGGGAAAACTGTTTTTT
>.|TRBV2|.|TRBJ1-3
CASRVASNSRGGSTGNTIYF
TGTGCCAGCAGGGTAGCCTCCAACTCCCGTGGGGGGTCGACCGGAAACACCATATATTTT
>.|TRBV4-1|.|TRBJ1-6
CASSQVEFSSNSPLHF
TGCGCCAGCAGCCAAGTGGAGTTTTCGTCTAATTCACCCCTCCACTTT
>TRBD1|TRBV3-1/TRBV3-2|.|TRBJ2-7
CASRLTGDEQYF
TGTGCCAGCAGGCTTACAGGGGATGAGCAGTACTTC
>.|TRBV19|few|TRBJ1-6
CASSIDRSAALHF
TGTGCCAGTAGTATAGATCGCTCGGCGGCCCTCCACTTT
>.|TRBV3-1/TRBV3-2|.|TRBJ2-7
CASSQESGKPPREQYF
TGTGCCAGCAGCCAAGAGAGTGGAAAGCCCCCTAGGGAGCAGTACTTC
>TRBD2|TRBV25-1|.|TRBJ2-5
CASSESGREETQYF
TGTGCCAGCAGTGAATCGGGGAGGGAGGAGACCCAGTACTTC
>TRBD1|TRBV6-2/TRBV6-3|.|TRBJ2-5
CASSPGQLEKETQYF
TGTGCCAGCAGCCCGGGACAGCTGGAGAAAGAGACCCAGTACTTC
>.|TRBV7-8|.|TRBJ1-1
CASTELGGSTEAFF
TGTGCCAGCACCGAACTAGGTGGGAGCACTGAAGCTTTCTTT
>.|TRBV5-1|.|TRBJ2-6
CASSLERTGANVLTF
TGCGCCAGCAGCTTGGAGCGGACTGGGGCCAACGTCCTGACTTTC
>TRBD2|TRBV19|.|TRBJ2-2
CASSPPGLARGELFF
TGTGCCAGTAGTCCCCCGGGACTAGCGAGGGGGGAGCTGTTTTTT
>TRBD2|TRBV7-2|.|TRBJ2-5
CASSFRTSDGETQYF
TGTGCCAGCAGCTTCCGGACTAGCGACGGGGAGACCCAGTACTTC
>.|TRBV15|.|TRBJ2-5
CATREQGWQETQYF
TGTGCCACCAGAGAGCAGGGATGGCAAGAGACCCAGTACTTC
>.|TRBV6-1|.|TRBJ2-7
CASSVLAGTLDSYEQYF
TGTGCCAGCAGTGTACTAGCCGGGACCCTTGACTCCTACGAGCAGTACTTC
>.|TRBV3-1/TRBV3-2|.|TRBJ2-3
CASSRRTGDTDTQYF
TGTGCCAGCAGCAGGCGTACGGGTGACACAGATACGCAGTATTTT
>TRBD1|TRBV2|.|TRBJ2-3
CASSGDRGRSVGWGLNTDTQYF
TGTGCCAGCAGTGGGGACAGGGGGCGATCGGTAGGCTGGGGGCTTAACACAGATACGCAGTATTTT
>TRBD2|TRBV19|.|TRBJ2-4
CASSTGGLGKNIQYF
TGTGCCAGTAGTACGGGGGGGCTAGGCAAAAACATTCAGTACTTC
>.|TRBV19|many|TRBJ1-5
CASSTFLQGLGQPQHF
TGTGCCAGTAGCACATTTCTACAGGGTCTTGGTCAGCCCCAGCATTTT
>.|TRBV6-2/TRBV6-3|.|TRBJ2-2
CASSTDSQSSTGELFF
TGTGCCAGCAGTACAGACAGCCAGAGTAGCACCGGGGAGCTGTTTTTT
>TRBD2|TRBV7-9|.|TRBJ2-1
CASSLPLAGAQQFF
TGTGCCAGCAGCTTACCCCTAGCGGGGGCTCAGCAGTTCTTC
>TRBD2|TRBV5-4|.|TRBJ2-1
CASSLAELAGANEQFF
TGTGCCAGCAGCTTGGCCGAACTAGCGGGGGCTAATGAGCAGTTCTTC
>.|TRBV28|.|TRBJ1-6
CASSTIGTWSYNSPLHF
TGTGCCAGCAGTACGATCGGGACATGGAGTTATAATTCACCCCTCCACTTT
>TRBD1|TRBV28|.|TRBJ1-2
CASSLSDRSNGYTF
TGTGCCAGCAGTTTATCGGACAGGAGTAATGGCTACACCTTC
>.|TRBV7-9|few|TRBJ2-1
CASSLGTRNEQFF
TGTGCCAGCAGCTTAGGGACACGTAATGAGCAGTTCTTC
>.|TRBV7-9|.|TRBJ2-3
CASRNLPPGGDVTDTQYF
TGTGCCAGCAGGAATTTACCCCCGGGCGGGGATGTCACAGATACGCAGTATTTT
>TRBD1|TRBV5-4|.|TRBJ1-2
CASSETGEVGYTF
TGTGCCAGCAGCGAAACAGGGGAGGTTGGCTACACCTTC